One sample yielded the 17 T cell receptor beta chains listed below, sequenced in a study of cytomegalovirus exposure and HLA in healthy donors. Here immunoSEQ multiplex PCR was the method, and the copy in TCRdb shows in-frame clones only, minus some. Of roughly 100,000 clones detected, 85% to 90% appear once; the ten largest clones hold around 4.1%. The sequenced material came from PBMCs. The receptors were sampled from a woman in her late teens or twenties in good health and CMV-seropositive.

The J gene is TRBJ2-1, the V gene TRBV5-1; 7 bases map to TRBD2. Germline CDR1 reads SGHRS; CDR2 reads YFSETQ. This CDR3 is 15 amino acids long. J was trimmed by 7 bases and V by 4 bases; bases with no gene match: 11. CDR3 coding DNA: TGCGCCAGCAGCCCGGGAGGACCCGCGGGAAATGAGCAGTTCTTC. Translation: CASSPGGPAGNEQFF. Using reference TRBV5-1 and TRBJ2-1 for the parts outside the CDR3, the full variable domain is KAGVTQTPRYLIKTRGQQVTLSCSPISGHRSVSWYQQTPGQGLQFLFEYFSETQRNKGNFPGRFSGRQFSNSRSEMNVSTLELGDSALYLCASSPGGPAGNEQFFGPGTRLTVL.

The V and J genes are TRBV29-1 and TRBJ1-1; the match to TRBD1 covers 9 bases. Trimming cost V 5 bases and J 5 bases; bases outside gene matches: 9. Per the germline V gene, CDR1 is SQVTM and CDR2 is ANQGSEA. The CDR3 has 14 amino acids. DNA of the CDR3: TGCAGCGTTCGCCCACAGGGGGCAAGTACTGAAGCTTTCTTT. Protein product: CSVRPQGASTEAFF. The full variable domain, rest sourced from reference TRBV29-1 and TRBJ1-1, is SAVISQKPSRDICQRGTSLTIQCQVDSQVTMMFWYRQQPGQSLTLIATANQGSEATYESGFVIDKFPISRPNLTFSTLTVSNMSPEDSSIYLCSVRPQGASTEAFFGQGTRLTVV.

This clone has a single count. The gene calls are TRBV6-4 and TRBJ2-3; 9 bases line up with TRBD1. The V gene end was trimmed by 6 bases and the J gene end by 3 bases; junction bases not matched to a gene: 4. CDR1 is MRHNA and CDR2 is SNTAGT in the germline V gene. The CDR3 spans 14 residues. Here the CDR3 reads CASSDGQGTDTQYF. CDR3 nucleotide sequence: TGTGCCAGCAGCGACGGACAGGGGACAGATACGCAGTATTTT.

The chain links TRBV7-8 to TRBJ2-5; D uncertain. Germline CDR1 SGHVS, CDR2 FQNEAQ. CDR3 length: 11 residues. The ends were cut back, 3 bases at V and 5 bases at J, with 4 bases in the middle. This CDR3 reads CASSFGETQYF. The CDR3 DNA reads as TGTGCCAGCAGCTTCGGGGAGACCCAGTACTTC.

The chain links TRBV5-1 to TRBJ2-7; 8 bases are shared with TRBD2. The length of the CDR3 is 14 residues. CDR1 SGHRS and CDR2 YFSETQ come from the germline V gene. With 4 bases clipped from V and 2 bases from J, the junction kept 5 bases outside the gene matches. CDR3 in amino acids: CASSREGQTYEQYF. The CDR3 DNA reads as TGCGCCAGCAGCCGGGAGGGACAAACCTACGAGCAGTACTTC.

This chain uses TRBV7-9 with TRBJ2-7, with a weak D call TRBD1 (5 bases). Germline V gene data show CDR1 as SEHNR and CDR2 as FQNEAQ (reference sequence). CDR3 length: 16 amino acids. Trimming pared 4 bases from V and 0 bases from J, leaving 16 bases between. CDR3 loop: CASSSNTGHTSYEQYF. CDR3 bases: TGTGCCAGCAGCTCCAACACAGGTCATACCTCCTACGAGCAGTACTTC.

The V and J genes are TRBV5-1 and TRBJ2-1, with D maybe TRBD2 (5 bases). Germline assignment: CDR1 SGHRS and CDR2 YFSETQ. The V gene lost 3 bases and the J gene lost 4 bases, with 11 bases spanning the gap. The CDR3 contains 14 residues. CDR3 residues: CASSSTRRYNEQFF. DNA for the CDR3: TGCGCCAGCAGCTCCACGCGGAGGTACAATGAGCAGTTCTTC.

V is TRBV27 and J is TRBJ1-2, with TRBD1 identical over 8 bases. Germline V lookup: CDR1 MNHEY, CDR2 SMNVEV (reference sequence). Losses at the gene ends were 5 bases for V and 4 bases for J; bases not matched to a gene: 6. The CDR3 covers 14 residues. The CDR3 spells CASSVQGETYGYTF. Here the CDR3 DNA reads TGTGCCAGCAGTGTACAGGGGGAGACCTATGGCTACACCTTC.

V is TRBV5-5 and J is TRBJ1-2, with 12 bases aligning to TRBD1. This CDR3 is built from 15 residues. Per the germline V gene, CDR1 is SGHKS and CDR2 is YYEKEE (reference sequence). The trim removed 3 bases at V and 2 bases at J, leaving 2 bases unmatched. The CDR3 sequence is CASSWGQGANYGYTF. The CDR3 bases are TGTGCCAGCAGCTGGGGACAGGGGGCGAACTATGGCTACACCTTC.

The chain is built from TRBV25-1 and TRBJ2-1, with 7 bases that match TRBD1. The germline V gene encodes CDR1 MGHDK and CDR2 SYGVNS. The V segment lost 7 bases and the J segment 3 bases; nucleotides outside the gene matches: 3. This CDR3 is built from 13 residues. The CDR3 sequence: CASKTGIYNEQFF. CDR3 nucleotide sequence: TGTGCCAGCAAGACAGGGATCTACAATGAGCAGTTCTTC.

The rearrangement links TRBV9 to TRBJ1-2; D is possibly TRBD1 (5 bases). Trimming removed 2 bases from V and 3 bases from J, with 20 bases in between. This CDR3 comprises 17 residues. Germline V lookup: CDR1 SGDLS, CDR2 YYNGEE. CDR3 in amino acids: CASSVLGGRGWDYGYTF. The DNA for the CDR3 is TGTGCCAGCAGCGTGCTGGGAGGGAGGGGATGGGACTATGGCTACACCTTC.

This chain connects TRBV13 to TRBJ1-1, with TRBD1 matching over 7 bases. This CDR3 contains 15 residues. The V segment lost 3 bases and the J segment 0 bases; nucleotides outside the gene matches: 4. CDR1 PRHDT and CDR2 FYEKMQ come from the germline V gene (reference sequence). The CDR3 sequence: CASSFDRDMNTEAFF. CDR3 in DNA: TGTGCCAGCAGCTTCGACAGGGACATGAACACTGAAGCTTTCTTT.

This chain connects TRBV30 to TRBJ2-7; D is undetermined. The CDR3 is 13 residues long. V was cut by 2 bases and J by 2 bases, with 10 bases left in between. The V gene's germline CDR1 is GTSNPN and CDR2 SVGIG (reference sequence). In nucleotides, the CDR3 is TGTGCCTGGAGTTGGCAGGCGACCTACGAGCAGTACTTC. Translating gives CAWSWQATYEQYF.

About this clone itself: One junction end disagrees with the germline gene, perhaps due to a read error. This chain joins TRBV27 and TRBJ2-1; 10 nucleotides agree with TRBD1. The CDR3 contains 12 residues. Germline V gives CDR1 MNHEY, CDR2 SMNVEV (reference sequence). In DNA, the CDR3 is TGTGCCAGCAGTCGGACCGGGACAGGGGACGTCTTC. Protein sequence: CASSRTGTGDVF.

J is TRBJ1-4 and V is TRBV7-9; tentatively, D is TRBD1 (5 bases). Trimming pared 3 bases from V and 4 bases from J, leaving 15 bases between. The V gene's germline CDR1 is SEHNR and CDR2 FQNEAQ (reference sequence). The CDR3 consists of 16 residues. In DNA form, the CDR3 reads TGTGCCAGCAGCTTCCCACCGGGACTTCTTAATGAAAAACTGTTTTTT. Residues: CASSFPPGLLNEKLFF.

This rearrangement joins TRBV9 to TRBJ2-7; D not resolved. V lost 0 bases and J lost 3, with 7 bases in between. The germline CDR1 and CDR2 sequences are SGDLS and YYNGEE. The CDR3 extends over 13 amino acids. The CDR3 region is CASSVDSYYEQYF. The CDR3 DNA reads TGTGCCAGCAGCGTAGATAGCTACTACGAGCAGTACTTC.

V gene TRBV4-1 combines with J gene TRBJ1-4; perhaps TRBD1 as D (5 bases). CDR1 MGHRA and CDR2 YSYEKL come from the germline V gene. The CDR3 is made up of 16 amino acids. V lost 0 bases, J lost 5 bases, and 13 bases lay in between. Here the CDR3 reads CASSQDGTYRNEKLFF. The CDR3 DNA reads TGCGCCAGCAGCCAAGACGGGACTTACCGGAATGAAAAACTGTTTTTT.